This T cell receptor (beta chain) was sequenced in a study of control samples from healthy donors and cancer patients (dated by TCRdb to the early 2020s). Looking up the germline V gene yields CDR1 SGHVS and CDR2 FNYEAQ. Measured from the cysteine to the phenylalanine, the CDR3 is 19 residues long. The DNA shown is the 57-base CDR3, in frame from base 1. Trimming takes 1 base off V and 6 bases off J; junction bases not matched to a gene: 16. On this clone itself: It has no known antigen specificity. Per-base qualities were not stored, and no clone one base away is much larger.

The library was built by means of the immunoSEQ multiplex PCR assay. Not all clones reach the TCRdb copy of this immuneACCESS table, which keeps in-frame sequences only. Checked studies attribute under half of the gap to unresolved V genes and leave the rest unexplained. This sample lists about 67,000 clones; about 87% were detected once. Over 2% of the sample belongs to the ten largest clones. The V and J segments used are TRBV7-6 and TRBJ2-2; the central 8 bases match TRBD1. Sequenced: PBMCs. The TCR originated in a woman aged 45-60 years with head and neck cancer. The DNA sequence is as follows: TGTGCCAGCAGCTTAGGAGGTGCCTGGACAGGGCTAGGACCCGGGGAGCTGTTTTTT. This codes for CASSLGGAWTGLGPGELFF.